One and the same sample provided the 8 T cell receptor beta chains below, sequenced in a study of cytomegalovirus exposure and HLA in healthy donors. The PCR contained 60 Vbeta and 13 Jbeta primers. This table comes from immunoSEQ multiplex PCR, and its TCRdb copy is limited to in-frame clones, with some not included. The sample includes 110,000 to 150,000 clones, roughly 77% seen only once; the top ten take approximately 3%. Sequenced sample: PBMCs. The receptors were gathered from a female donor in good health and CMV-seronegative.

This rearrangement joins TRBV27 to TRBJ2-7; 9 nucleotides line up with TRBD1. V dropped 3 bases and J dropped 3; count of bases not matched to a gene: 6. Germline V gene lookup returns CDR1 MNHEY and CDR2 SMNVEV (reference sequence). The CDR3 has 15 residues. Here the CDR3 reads CASSLGTGLNYEQYF. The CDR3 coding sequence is TGTGCCAGCAGTTTGGGGACAGGGCTGAACTACGAGCAGTACTTC.

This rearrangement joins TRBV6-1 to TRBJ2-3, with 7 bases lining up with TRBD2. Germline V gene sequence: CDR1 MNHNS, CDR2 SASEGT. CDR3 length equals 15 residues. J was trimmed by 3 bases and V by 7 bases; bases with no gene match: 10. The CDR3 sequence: CASNDPREGTDTQYF. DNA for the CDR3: TGTGCCAGCAATGACCCCAGGGAGGGTACAGATACGCAGTATTTT.

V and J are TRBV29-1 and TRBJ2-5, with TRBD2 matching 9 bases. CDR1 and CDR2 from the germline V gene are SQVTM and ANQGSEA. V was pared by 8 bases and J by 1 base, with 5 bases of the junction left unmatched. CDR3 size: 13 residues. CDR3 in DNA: TGCAGCTTGCGGGAGGGAGGCCAAGAGACCCAGTACTTC. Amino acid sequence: CSLREGGQETQYF.

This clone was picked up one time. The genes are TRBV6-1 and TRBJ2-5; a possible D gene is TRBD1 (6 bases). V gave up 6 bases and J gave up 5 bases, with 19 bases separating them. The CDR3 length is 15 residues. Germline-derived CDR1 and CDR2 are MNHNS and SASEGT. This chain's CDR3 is CASRATGIPRETQYF. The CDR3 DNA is TGTGCCAGCAGAGCCACAGGGATCCCAAGGGAGACCCAGTACTTC.

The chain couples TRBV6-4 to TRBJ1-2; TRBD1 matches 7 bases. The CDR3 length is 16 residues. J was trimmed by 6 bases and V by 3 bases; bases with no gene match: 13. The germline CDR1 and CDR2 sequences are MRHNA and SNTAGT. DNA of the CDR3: TGTGCCAGCAGTGATTCCACCTCTACAGGGGTGAATGGCTACACCTTC. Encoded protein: CASSDSTSTGVNGYTF.

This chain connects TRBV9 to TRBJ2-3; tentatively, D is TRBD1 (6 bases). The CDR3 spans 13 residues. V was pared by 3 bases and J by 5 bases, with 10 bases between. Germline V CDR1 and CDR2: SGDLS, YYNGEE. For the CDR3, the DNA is TGTGCCAGCAGCGGGGACACCGGAGATACGCAGTATTTT. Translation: CASSGDTGDTQYF. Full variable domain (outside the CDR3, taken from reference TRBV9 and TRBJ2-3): DSGVTQTPKHLITATGQRVTLRCSPRSGDLSVYWYQQSLDQGLQFLIQYYNGEERAKGNILERFSAQQFPDLHSELNLSSLELGDSALYFCASSGDTGDTQYFGPGTRLTVL.

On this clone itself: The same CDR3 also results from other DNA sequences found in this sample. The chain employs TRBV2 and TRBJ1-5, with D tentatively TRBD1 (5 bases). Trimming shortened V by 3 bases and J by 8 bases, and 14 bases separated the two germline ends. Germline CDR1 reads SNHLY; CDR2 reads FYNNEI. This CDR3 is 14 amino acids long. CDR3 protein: CASSDRARVEPQHF. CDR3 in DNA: TGTGCCAGCAGTGACAGGGCACGGGTAGAGCCCCAGCATTTT.

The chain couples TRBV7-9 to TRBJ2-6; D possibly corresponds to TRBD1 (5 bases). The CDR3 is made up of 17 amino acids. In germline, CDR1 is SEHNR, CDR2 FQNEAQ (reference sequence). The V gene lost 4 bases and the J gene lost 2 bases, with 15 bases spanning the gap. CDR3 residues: CASSSIRPGTGANVLTF. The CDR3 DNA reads TGTGCCAGCAGCTCCATTCGTCCAGGGACTGGGGCCAACGTCCTGACTTTC.